Listed below are T cell receptor beta chains from one sample, sequenced in a study of blood T cell repertoires in COVID-19. TCRdb's table, derived via immunoSEQ multiplex PCR, lists solely in-frame clones and lacks some. The sample has roughly 100,000 clones; roughly 76% are singletons. The sample taken for sequencing was peripheral blood. These receptors originate from an elderly man with COVID-19, enrolled during active disease. The CDR3 runs from the conserved cysteine through the conserved F or W. The D gene is left open where the match is weak. Clone size is stated in some rows and not others, as once, few, many or a class when expanded.

abundance: once; d_gene: .; j_gene: TRBJ1-1; v_gene: TRBV19; CDR3aa: CASISDGEYTEAFF; CDR3nt: TGTGCCAGTATCAGTGACGGGGAATACACTGAAGCTTTCTTT
abundance: few; d_gene: TRBD1; j_gene: TRBJ1-3; v_gene: TRBV5-1; CDR3aa: CASSLGRGLGNTIYF; CDR3nt: TGCGCCAGCAGCTTGGGCAGGGGGCTCGGAAACACCATATATTTT
abundance: .; d_gene: TRBD1; j_gene: TRBJ1-2; v_gene: TRBV7-2; CDR3aa: CASKTGNDNGYTF; CDR3nt: TGTGCCAGCAAGACAGGGAATGATAATGGCTACACCTTC
abundance: .; d_gene: TRBD2; j_gene: TRBJ2-1; v_gene: TRBV19; CDR3aa: CASSDSSGSYNEQFF; CDR3nt: TGTGCCAGTAGCGATTCTAGCGGGAGTTACAATGAGCAGTTCTTC
abundance: .; d_gene: TRBD1; j_gene: TRBJ1-4; v_gene: TRBV11-2; CDR3aa: CASSLDRVGEKLFF; CDR3nt: TGTGCCAGCAGCTTGGACAGGGTCGGAGAAAAACTGTTTTTT
abundance: .; d_gene: .; j_gene: TRBJ1-6; v_gene: TRBV20-1; CDR3aa: CSASLGGTGSPLHF; CDR3nt: TGCAGTGCTAGTCTAGGAGGGACCGGCTCACCCCTCCACTTT
abundance: few; d_gene: TRBD1; j_gene: TRBJ2-3; v_gene: TRBV30; CDR3aa: CAWSVRQGQGGTDTQYF; CDR3nt: TGTGCCTGGAGTGTAAGACAGGGACAGGGCGGCACAGATACGCAGTATTTT
abundance: once; d_gene: TRBD1; j_gene: TRBJ1-2; v_gene: TRBV11-2; CDR3aa: CASSPGQGGYGYTF; CDR3nt: TGTGCCAGCAGCCCCGGACAGGGAGGCTATGGCTACACCTTC
abundance: .; d_gene: .; j_gene: TRBJ1-2; v_gene: TRBV29-1; CDR3aa: CSVEDGGRGYAGYTF; CDR3nt: TGCAGCGTTGAAGACGGGGGAAGAGGGTATGCTGGCTACACCTTC
abundance: .; d_gene: TRBD1; j_gene: TRBJ2-7; v_gene: TRBV7-3; CDR3aa: CASSEDRTSYEQYF; CDR3nt: TGTGCCAGCAGCGAGGACAGGACCTCCTACGAGCAGTACTTC
abundance: .; d_gene: TRBD1; j_gene: TRBJ2-7; v_gene: TRBV6-2/TRBV6-3; CDR3aa: CASSDPGTGSYEQYF; CDR3nt: TGTGCCAGCAGTGACCCCGGGACAGGGAGCTACGAGCAGTACTTC
abundance: .; d_gene: .; j_gene: TRBJ2-5; v_gene: TRBV29-1; CDR3aa: CSVEDLQGETQYF; CDR3nt: TGCAGCGTTGAAGATCTTCAGGGGGAGACCCAGTACTTC
abundance: .; d_gene: .; j_gene: TRBJ2-6; v_gene: TRBV19; CDR3aa: CASTPPGGANVLTF; CDR3nt: TGTGCCAGTACCCCCCCGGGAGGGGCCAACGTCCTGACTTTC
abundance: .; d_gene: .; j_gene: TRBJ2-2; v_gene: TRBV15; CDR3aa: CATSRDLYSGELFF; CDR3nt: TGTGCCACCAGCAGAGATTTATACAGCGGGGAGCTGTTTTTT
abundance: .; d_gene: TRBD1; j_gene: TRBJ2-1; v_gene: TRBV6-4; CDR3aa: CASSETGTATYNEQFF; CDR3nt: TGTGCCAGCAGTGAGACCGGGACAGCCACCTACAATGAGCAGTTCTTC
abundance: few; d_gene: TRBD2; j_gene: TRBJ2-7; v_gene: TRBV3-1/TRBV3-2; CDR3aa: CASSQASWRGGHEQYF; CDR3nt: TGTGCCAGCAGCCAAGCATCCTGGCGGGGGGGCCACGAGCAGTACTTC
abundance: .; d_gene: TRBD1; j_gene: TRBJ2-3; v_gene: TRBV2; CDR3aa: CASSRGLLTDTQYF; CDR3nt: TGTGCCAGCTCCAGGGGGCTCTTGACAGATACGCAGTATTTT
abundance: .; d_gene: .; j_gene: TRBJ1-5; v_gene: TRBV19; CDR3aa: CASANLLRGPNQPQHF; CDR3nt: TGTGCCAGTGCCAACCTCCTCAGGGGTCCCAATCAGCCCCAGCATTTT
abundance: .; d_gene: .; j_gene: TRBJ1-5; v_gene: TRBV6-1; CDR3aa: CASSGGGGWFNQPQHF; CDR3nt: TGTGCCAGCAGTGGGGGGGGAGGTTGGTTCAATCAGCCCCAGCATTTT
abundance: .; d_gene: .; j_gene: TRBJ2-2; v_gene: TRBV6-4; CDR3aa: CASSESPGFTGELFF; CDR3nt: TGTGCCAGCAGTGAGTCGCCAGGATTCACCGGGGAGCTGTTTTTT
abundance: .; d_gene: TRBD1; j_gene: TRBJ1-5; v_gene: TRBV15; CDR3aa: CATSSRPGTGKLSNQPQHF; CDR3nt: TGTGCCACCAGCTCCCGGCCCGGGACAGGGAAGTTGAGCAATCAGCCCCAGCATTTT
abundance: once; d_gene: TRBD1; j_gene: TRBJ2-1; v_gene: TRBV5-1; CDR3aa: CASSGGQALGFNEQFF; CDR3nt: TGCGCCAGCAGCGGCGGACAGGCGCTGGGATTCAATGAGCAGTTCTTC
abundance: .; d_gene: TRBD1; j_gene: TRBJ2-4; v_gene: TRBV5-4; CDR3aa: CASSTRTGMGDIQYF; CDR3nt: TGTGCCAGCAGCACCCGGACAGGGATGGGGGACATTCAGTACTTC
abundance: few; d_gene: TRBD1; j_gene: TRBJ1-4; v_gene: TRBV15; CDR3aa: CATSRELTGATNEKLFF; CDR3nt: TGTGCCACCAGCCGAGAACTGACAGGGGCAACTAATGAAAAACTGTTTTTT
abundance: .; d_gene: TRBD1; j_gene: TRBJ2-3; v_gene: TRBV28; CDR3aa: CASSPTGGAGDTQYF; CDR3nt: TGTGCCAGCAGTCCGACAGGGGGCGCAGGAGATACGCAGTATTTT
abundance: .; d_gene: TRBD2; j_gene: TRBJ2-4; v_gene: TRBV11-2; CDR3aa: CASSPRTSGGARTPQYF; CDR3nt: TGTGCCAGCAGCCCCCGGACTAGCGGGGGGGCTCGAACCCCTCAGTACTTC
abundance: .; d_gene: .; j_gene: TRBJ2-3; v_gene: TRBV19; CDR3aa: CASSPNRGGLSTDTQYF; CDR3nt: TGTGCCAGTAGTCCGAATAGGGGGGGTTTAAGCACAGATACGCAGTATTTT
abundance: .; d_gene: TRBD2; j_gene: TRBJ2-1; v_gene: TRBV30; CDR3aa: CAWSSGRAFEQFF; CDR3nt: TGTGCCTGGAGTAGCGGGAGGGCCTTTGAGCAGTTCTTC
abundance: .; d_gene: .; j_gene: TRBJ2-1; v_gene: TRBV9; CDR3aa: CASSVVGGPPYNEQFF; CDR3nt: TGTGCCAGCAGCGTAGTCGGCGGTCCCCCCTACAATGAGCAGTTCTTC
abundance: .; d_gene: TRBD2; j_gene: TRBJ2-1; v_gene: TRBV7-9; CDR3aa: CASSTPVYRTSGYNEQFF; CDR3nt: TGTGCCAGCAGCACACCCGTTTATCGGACTAGCGGATACAATGAGCAGTTCTTC
abundance: .; d_gene: TRBD1; j_gene: TRBJ2-1; v_gene: TRBV6-5; CDR3aa: CASSYGTGWNEQFF; CDR3nt: TGTGCCAGCAGTTACGGGACAGGGTGGAATGAGCAGTTCTTC
abundance: .; d_gene: .; j_gene: TRBJ2-1; v_gene: TRBV5-1; CDR3aa: CASSLGQTPWGEQFF; CDR3nt: TGCGCCAGCAGCTTGGGACAGACCCCCTGGGGTGAGCAGTTCTTC
abundance: .; d_gene: .; j_gene: TRBJ2-7; v_gene: TRBV30; CDR3aa: CAWSVQGTHEQYF; CDR3nt: TGTGCCTGGAGTGTACAGGGTACCCACGAGCAGTACTTC
abundance: .; d_gene: TRBD1; j_gene: TRBJ1-5; v_gene: TRBV19; CDR3aa: CASSLDRGVNQPQHF; CDR3nt: TGTGCCAGTAGCCTTGACAGGGGAGTCAATCAGCCCCAGCATTTT
abundance: .; d_gene: TRBD2; j_gene: TRBJ2-7; v_gene: TRBV19; CDR3aa: CASSREASGSSYEQYF; CDR3nt: TGTGCCAGCTCCCGCGAAGCTAGCGGGAGCTCCTACGAGCAGTACTTC
abundance: .; d_gene: TRBD1; j_gene: TRBJ1-1; v_gene: TRBV10-3; CDR3aa: CAISESYRGYTEAFF; CDR3nt: TGTGCCATCAGTGAGTCGTACAGGGGTTACACTGAAGCTTTCTTT
abundance: .; d_gene: .; j_gene: TRBJ1-6; v_gene: TRBV4-2; CDR3aa: CASSQGAFGNSPLHF; CDR3nt: TGTGCCAGCAGCCAAGGTGCTTTCGGGAATTCACCCCTCCACTTT
abundance: .; d_gene: .; j_gene: TRBJ1-2; v_gene: TRBV7-2; CDR3aa: CASSQGEGFGYTF; CDR3nt: TGTGCCAGCAGCCAGGGTGAAGGTTTTGGCTACACCTTC
abundance: .; d_gene: TRBD2; j_gene: TRBJ2-1; v_gene: TRBV4-3; CDR3aa: CASSQDLVSGGAREQFF; CDR3nt: TGCGCCAGCAGCCAAGATCTGGTGAGCGGGGGGGCCCGCGAGCAGTTCTTC
abundance: once; d_gene: TRBD1; j_gene: TRBJ2-1; v_gene: TRBV9; CDR3aa: CASSPTGAGGSYNEQFF; CDR3nt: TGTGCCAGCAGCCCAACAGGGGCGGGTGGGTCCTACAATGAGCAGTTCTTC